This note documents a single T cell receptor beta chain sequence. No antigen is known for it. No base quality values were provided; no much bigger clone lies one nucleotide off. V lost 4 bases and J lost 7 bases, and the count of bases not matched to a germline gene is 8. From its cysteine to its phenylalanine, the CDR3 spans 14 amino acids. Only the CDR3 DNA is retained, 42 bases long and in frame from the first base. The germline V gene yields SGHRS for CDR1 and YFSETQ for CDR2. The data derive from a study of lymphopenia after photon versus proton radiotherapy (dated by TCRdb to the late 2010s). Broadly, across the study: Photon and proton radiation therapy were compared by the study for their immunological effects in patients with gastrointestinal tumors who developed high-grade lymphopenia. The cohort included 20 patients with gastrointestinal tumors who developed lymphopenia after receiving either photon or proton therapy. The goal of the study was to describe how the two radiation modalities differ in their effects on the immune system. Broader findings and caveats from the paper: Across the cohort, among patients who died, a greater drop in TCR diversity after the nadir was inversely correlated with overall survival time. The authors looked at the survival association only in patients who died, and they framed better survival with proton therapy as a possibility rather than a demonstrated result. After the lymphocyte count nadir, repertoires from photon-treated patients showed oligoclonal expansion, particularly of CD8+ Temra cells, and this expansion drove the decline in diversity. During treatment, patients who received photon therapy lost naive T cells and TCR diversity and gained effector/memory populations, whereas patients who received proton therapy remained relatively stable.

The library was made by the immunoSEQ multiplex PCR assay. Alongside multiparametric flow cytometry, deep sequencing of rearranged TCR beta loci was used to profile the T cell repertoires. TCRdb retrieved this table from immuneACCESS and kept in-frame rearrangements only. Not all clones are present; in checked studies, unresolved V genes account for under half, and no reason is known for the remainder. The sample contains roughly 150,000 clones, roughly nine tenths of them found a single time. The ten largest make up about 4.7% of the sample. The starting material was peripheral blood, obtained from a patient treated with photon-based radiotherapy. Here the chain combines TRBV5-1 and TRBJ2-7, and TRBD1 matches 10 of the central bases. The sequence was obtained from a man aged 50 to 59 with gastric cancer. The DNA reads TGCGCCAGCAGCCCAGGGACAGGGGCGCTAGAGCAGTACTTC. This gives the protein CASSPGTGALEQYF.